This passage covers 5 T cell receptor beta chains from one sample sequenced in a study of monozygotic twins with inflammatory bowel disease. With the 5' RACE reads reprocessed, TCRdb shows one record per CDR3 protein and no DNA. Its table lists 400,000 or so distinct CDR3 sequences. Material for sequencing was blood. The receptors were sampled from a human donor with ulcerative colitis or Crohn's disease, or a healthy co-twin of an affected twin (not recorded which).

The chain couples TRBV12-3 or TRBV12-4 to TRBJ2-2; TCRdb proposes TRBD2, but this gene call is untestable without DNA. The CDR3 covers 16 residues. CDR3 sequence reads: CASSRRTSGTPGELFF.

The chain combines TRBV6-6 with TRBJ1-2; the TRBD1 assignment by TCRdb is unverifiable without DNA. The CDR3 loop spans 11 amino acids. Germline CDR1 MNHNY, CDR2 SVGAGI (reference sequence). The CDR3: CASTTGGGYTF.

The chain joins TRBV7-2 to TRBJ1-6. The CDR3 has 15 residues. CDR1 and CDR2 (germline): SGHTA, FQGNSA. The CDR3: CASSLTGTPNSPLHF.

This chain uses TRBV29-1 with TRBJ1-2; TCRdb's D call, TRBD1, is unchecked because there is no DNA. This CDR3 is built from 13 residues. Germline V CDR1 and CDR2: SQVTM, ANQGSEA. CDR3 loop: CSVTTGTGYLSTF.

This chain joins TRBV4-2 and TRBJ1-2; TCRdb returns TRBD1, unconfirmable since there is no DNA. Germline CDR1 LGHNA, CDR2 YNFKEQ. CDR3 length: 14 amino acids. The CDR3 is CASSQPTVGYGYTF.